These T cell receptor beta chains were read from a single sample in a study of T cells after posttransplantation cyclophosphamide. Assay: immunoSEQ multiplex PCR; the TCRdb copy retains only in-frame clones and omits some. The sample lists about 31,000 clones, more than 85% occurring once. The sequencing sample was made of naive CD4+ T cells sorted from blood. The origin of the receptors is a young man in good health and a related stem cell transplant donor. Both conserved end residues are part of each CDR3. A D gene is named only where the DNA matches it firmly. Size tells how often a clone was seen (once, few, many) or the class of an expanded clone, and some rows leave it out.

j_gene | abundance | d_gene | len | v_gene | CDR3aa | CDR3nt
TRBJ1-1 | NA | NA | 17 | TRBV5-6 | CASSPPFGGALNTEAFF | TGTGCCAGCAGCCCCCCCTTTGGAGGGGCCCTGAACACTGAAGCTTTCTTT
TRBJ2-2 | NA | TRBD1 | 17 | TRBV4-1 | CASSRTRDRGNTGELFF | TGCGCCAGCAGCCGCACCCGGGACAGGGGGAACACCGGGGAGCTGTTTTTT
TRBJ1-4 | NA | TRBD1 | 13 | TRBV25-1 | CASSDRGNEKLFF | TGTGCCAGCAGTGACAGGGGGAATGAAAAACTGTTTTTT
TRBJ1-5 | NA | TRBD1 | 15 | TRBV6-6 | CASSWTGDSNQPQHF | TGTGCCAGCAGTTGGACAGGGGATAGCAATCAGCCCCAGCATTTT
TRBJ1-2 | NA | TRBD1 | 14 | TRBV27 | CASSLGQGNYGYTF | TGTGCCAGCAGTCTAGGACAGGGGAACTATGGCTACACCTTC
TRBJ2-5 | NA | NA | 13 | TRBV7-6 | CASSLGRWETQYF | TGTGCCAGCAGCTTGGGCAGGTGGGAGACCCAGTACTTC
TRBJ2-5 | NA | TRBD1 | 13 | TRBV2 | CASTRQGRETQYF | TGTGCCAGCACAAGACAGGGCCGAGAGACCCAGTACTTC
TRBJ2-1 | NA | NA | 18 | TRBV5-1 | CASSSQGLSGPGDNEQFF | TGCGCCAGCAGCTCCCAGGGTCTGTCGGGACCGGGGGACAATGAGCAGTTCTTC
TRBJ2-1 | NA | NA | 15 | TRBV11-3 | CASSLGSGTIDEQFF | TGTGCCAGCAGCTTAGGATCCGGGACAATCGATGAGCAGTTCTTC
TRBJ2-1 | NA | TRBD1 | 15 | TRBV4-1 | CASSQEGQGSNEQFF | TGCGCCAGCAGCCAAGAAGGACAGGGCAGCAATGAGCAGTTCTTC
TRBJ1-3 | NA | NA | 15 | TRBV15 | CATSRDLLSGNTIYF | TGTGCCACCAGCAGAGATCTCCTTTCTGGAAACACCATATATTTT
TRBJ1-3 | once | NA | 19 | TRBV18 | CASSPHRQAPGGSGNTIYF | TGTGCCAGCTCACCACATAGACAGGCCCCAGGAGGCTCTGGAAACACCATATATTTT
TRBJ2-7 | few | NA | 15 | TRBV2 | CASSERLARSYEQYF | TGTGCCAGCAGTGAACGCCTAGCACGATCCTACGAGCAGTACTTC
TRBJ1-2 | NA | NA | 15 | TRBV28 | CASTTTGSGHYGYTF | TGTGCCAGCACGACCACAGGGTCGGGTCACTATGGCTACACCTTC
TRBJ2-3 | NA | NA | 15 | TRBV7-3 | CASSREGTSTDTQYF | TGTGCCAGCAGCCGAGAGGGAACTAGCACAGATACGCAGTATTTT
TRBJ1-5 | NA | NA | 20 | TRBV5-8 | CASSPILHGAAYYSNQPQHF | TGTGCCAGCAGCCCCATTCTCCATGGGGCAGCTTATTATAGCAATCAGCCCCAGCATTTT
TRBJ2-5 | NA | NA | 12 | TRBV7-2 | CASSLNTGHQYF | TGTGCCAGCAGCTTAAATACAGGGCACCAGTACTTC
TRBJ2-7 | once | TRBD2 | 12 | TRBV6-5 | CASSNGGYEQYF | TGTGCCAGCAGTAACGGGGGGTACGAGCAGTACTTC
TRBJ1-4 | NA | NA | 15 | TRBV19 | CASSIGGVANEKLFF | TGTGCCAGTAGTATCGGCGGGGTTGCTAATGAAAAACTGTTTTTT
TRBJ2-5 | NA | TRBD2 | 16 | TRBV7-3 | CASSLNGGSSLQTQYF | TGTGCCAGCAGCTTAAACGGGGGGAGCTCTCTACAGACCCAGTACTTC
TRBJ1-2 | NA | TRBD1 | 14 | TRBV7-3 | CASSAGGVDYGYTF | TGTGCCAGCAGCGCAGGGGGAGTCGACTATGGCTACACCTTC
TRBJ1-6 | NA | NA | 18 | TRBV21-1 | CASSKGAAYSSYNSPLHF | TGTGCCAGCAGCAAAGGTGCCGCCTACAGCTCCTATAATTCACCCCTCCACTTT
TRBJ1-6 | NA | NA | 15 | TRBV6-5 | CASSRHLGVDSPLHF | TGTGCCAGCAGTCGTCATCTCGGGGTGGACTCACCCCTCCACTTT
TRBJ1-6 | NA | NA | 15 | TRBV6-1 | CASSEVLQPYSPLHF | TGTGCCAGCAGTGAAGTATTACAGCCCTATTCACCCCTCCACTTT
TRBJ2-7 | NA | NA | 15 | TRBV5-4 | CASSLSTLGGGEQYF | TGTGCCAGCAGCTTGTCCACCCTTGGGGGCGGGGAGCAGTACTTC
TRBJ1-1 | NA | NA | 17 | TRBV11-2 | CASSPRVTDPVNTEAFF | TGTGCCAGCAGCCCTCGGGTGACAGATCCTGTGAACACTGAAGCTTTCTTT
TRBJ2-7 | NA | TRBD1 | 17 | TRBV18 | CASSPQGAGANSYEQYF | TGTGCCAGCTCACCCCAGGGGGCAGGGGCTAATTCCTACGAGCAGTACTTC
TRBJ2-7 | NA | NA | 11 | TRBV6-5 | CASSTIYEQYF | TGTGCCAGCAGTACTATATACGAGCAGTACTTC
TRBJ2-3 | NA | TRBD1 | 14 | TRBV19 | CASSSGTGSDTQYF | TGTGCCAGTAGCTCCGGGACAGGGTCAGATACGCAGTATTTT
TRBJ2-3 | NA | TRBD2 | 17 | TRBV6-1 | CASSVRGLAGVTDTQYF | TGTGCCAGCAGTGTGAGGGGACTAGCGGGGGTCACAGATACGCAGTATTTT
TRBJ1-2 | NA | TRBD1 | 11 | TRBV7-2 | CASSYRQGGIF | TGTGCCAGCAGTTACCGACAGGGTGGGATCTTC
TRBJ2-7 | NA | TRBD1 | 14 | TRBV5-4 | CASSADRFSYEQYF | TGTGCCAGCAGCGCGGACAGGTTCTCCTACGAGCAGTACTTC
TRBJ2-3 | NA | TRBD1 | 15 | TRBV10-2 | CASSKQGAGADTQYF | TGCGCCAGCAGCAAACAGGGGGCGGGGGCAGATACGCAGTATTTT
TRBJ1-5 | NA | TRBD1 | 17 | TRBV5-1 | CASSVNPGDSANQPQHF | TGCGCCAGCAGCGTCAACCCAGGGGACAGCGCTAATCAGCCCCAGCATTTT
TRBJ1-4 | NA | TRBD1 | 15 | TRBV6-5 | CASSRWTGGGEKLFF | TGTGCCAGCAGCCGGTGGACAGGGGGGGGTGAAAAACTGTTTTTT
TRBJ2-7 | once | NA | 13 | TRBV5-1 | CASSYDSLGEQYF | TGCGCCAGCAGCTATGACAGTCTGGGAGAGCAGTACTTC
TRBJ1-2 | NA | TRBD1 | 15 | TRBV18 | CASSNPVTGGPGYTF | TGTGCCAGCTCAAACCCCGTGACAGGGGGCCCTGGCTACACCTTC
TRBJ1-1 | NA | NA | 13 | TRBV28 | CASSLGGVNEAFF | TGTGCCAGCAGCTTAGGAGGGGTGAACGAAGCTTTCTTT
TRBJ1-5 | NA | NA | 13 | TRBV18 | CASSVGVDQPQHF | TGTGCCAGCTCAGTAGGGGTAGATCAGCCCCAGCATTTT
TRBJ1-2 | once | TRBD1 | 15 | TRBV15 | CATSREGQGVYGYTF | TGTGCCACCAGCAGAGAGGGACAGGGGGTCTATGGCTACACCTTC
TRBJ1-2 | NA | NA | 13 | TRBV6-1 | CASLGRTNYGYTF | TGTGCCAGCCTAGGACGGACAAACTATGGCTACACCTTC
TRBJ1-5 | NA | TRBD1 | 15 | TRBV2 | CASNTGQNSNQPQHF | TGTGCCAGCAATACGGGACAGAATAGCAATCAGCCCCAGCATTTT
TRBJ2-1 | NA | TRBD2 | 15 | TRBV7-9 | CASSEDLAGQDEQFF | TGTGCCAGCAGCGAAGACCTAGCGGGGCAGGATGAGCAGTTCTTC
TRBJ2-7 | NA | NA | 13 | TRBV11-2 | CASSLDSVYEQYF | TGTGCCAGCAGCTTAGACAGCGTTTACGAGCAGTACTTC
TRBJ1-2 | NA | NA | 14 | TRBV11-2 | CASSTPRTVKGYTF | TGTGCCAGCAGCACCCCCCGGACTGTGAAGGGCTACACCTTC
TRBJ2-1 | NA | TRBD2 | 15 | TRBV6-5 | CASSPSGKSGNEQFF | TGTGCCAGCAGCCCTAGCGGGAAGAGTGGGAATGAGCAGTTCTTC
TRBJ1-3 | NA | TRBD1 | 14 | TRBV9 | CASSVAGQRNTIYF | TGTGCCAGCAGCGTTGCGGGACAGAGAAACACCATATATTTT
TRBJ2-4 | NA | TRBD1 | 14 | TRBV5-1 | CASSHRDRGNIQYF | TGCGCCAGCAGCCACCGGGACAGGGGCAACATTCAGTACTTC
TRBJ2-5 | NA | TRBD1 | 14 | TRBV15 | CATSPRTGQETQYF | TGTGCCACCAGCCCGCGGACAGGGCAAGAGACCCAGTACTTC
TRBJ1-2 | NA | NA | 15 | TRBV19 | CASSTEGRRPEGYTF | TGTGCCAGTAGTACGGAGGGCCGGAGACCGGAGGGCTACACCTTC
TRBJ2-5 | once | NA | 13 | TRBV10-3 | CAISGGREETQYF | TGTGCCATCAGTGGGGGCAGAGAAGAGACCCAGTACTTC
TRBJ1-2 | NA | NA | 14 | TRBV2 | CASSTTVSNYGYTF | TGTGCCAGCTCAACGACAGTGTCTAACTATGGCTACACCTTC
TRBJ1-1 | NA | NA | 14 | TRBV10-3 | CAISEEGLRTEAFF | TGTGCCATCAGTGAAGAGGGTTTACGGACTGAAGCTTTCTTT
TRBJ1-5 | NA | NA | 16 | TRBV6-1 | CASSEFGGRSNQPQHF | TGTGCCAGCAGTGAATTCGGAGGACGTAGCAATCAGCCCCAGCATTTT
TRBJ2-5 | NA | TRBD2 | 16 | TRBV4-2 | CAGSSSGLFLEETQYF | TGTGCCGGTTCCTCTAGCGGACTGTTTCTTGAAGAGACCCAGTACTTC